Shown below are 32 T cell receptor beta chains from a single sample sequenced in a study of blood T cells in healthy people across ages. The use of a sample-barcoded 5' primer and a J-beta primer mix characterized a second PCR of roughly 6 to 12 cycles. TCRdb processed the 5' RACE reads anew with MiXCR; each CDR3 protein has one entry. Here the sample spans approximately 800,000 distinct CDR3 sequences, about 36% being singletons. Sequencing was carried out using blood. The receptors stem from a man younger than 35 in good health.

V usage is TRBV15 and J usage is TRBJ1-6; D is ambiguous. The CDR3 runs 14 residues. Germline assignment: CDR1 LNHNV and CDR2 YYDKDF (reference sequence). V lost 0 bases and J lost 5, with 5 bases in between. CDR3 DNA: TGTGCCACCAGCAGAGAACAGAATAATTCACCCCTCCACTTT. Its translation is CATSREQNNSPLHF.

As regards this clonotype: One end of the junction does not line up with germline, which may come from a read error. V usage is TRBV20-1 and J usage is TRBJ2-1, with 11 bases fitting TRBD2. Germline V CDR1 and CDR2: DFQATT, SNEGSKA (reference sequence). The CDR3 has 16 residues. CDR3 nucleotides: TGCAGTGCCCTGACTAGCGGGGCTCGCTCCTGCAATGAGCAGTTCTTC. It encodes CSALTSGARSCNEQFF.

The rearrangement uses TRBV30 and TRBJ1-4, with unresolved D. V dropped 0 bases and J dropped 8 bases, with 25 bases sitting between them. The CDR3 consists of 18 residues. Germline lookup yields CDR1 GTSNPN and CDR2 SVGIG (reference sequence). CDR3 DNA: TGTGCCTGGAGTGTCTTCGGGAGGGATTATTATGGGAGGGAAAAACTGTTTTTT. Amino acids: CAWSVFGRDYYGREKLFF.

Concerning this clonotype: This could be a read error, since a much larger clone is one nucleotide away. The gene calls are TRBV29-1 and TRBJ2-1; TRBD1 matches 7 bases. The CDR3 extends over 20 amino acids. CDR1 SQVTM and CDR2 ANQGSEA come from the germline V gene. The DNA for the CDR3 is TGCAGCGTTACGGGGCTGGACAGGACCATGGTCGGGGTATCCTACGATGAGCAGTTCTTC. It yields the protein CSVTGLDRTMVGVSYDEQFF.

In regard to this clonotype: Mismatch with germline at one junction end may stem from a read error. The chain employs TRBV4-2 and TRBJ1-5; D call uncertain. Germline CDR1 and CDR2: LGHNA and YNFKEQ. CDR3 size: 16 residues. The CDR3 region has the DNA TGTGCCAGCAGCCAAGAGATCGGTCATAGCAATCAGCCCCGGCATTTT. Protein product: CASSQEIGHSNQPRHF.

In this sample, this clonotype turned up a few times. The gene calls are TRBV4-3 and TRBJ1-3, with D unclear. The CDR3 length is 15 residues. Germline V gene data show CDR1 as LGHNA and CDR2 as YSLEER. Trimming took 4 bases from V and 0 from J, leaving 10 bases between them. The CDR3 region is CASSLLGSSGNTIYF. In DNA form, the CDR3 reads TGCGCCAGCAGCCTCTTAGGGAGCTCTGGAAACACCATATATTTT.

This chain connects TRBV10-3 to TRBJ2-2; 10 bases match TRBD1. The germline CDR1 and CDR2 sequences are ENHRY and SYGVKD. Unmatched junction bases numbered 3, after V lost 8 bases and J lost 3 bases. This CDR3 has 14 amino acids. The CDR3 here is CAISGTGDTGELFF. The CDR3 DNA reads TGTGCCATCTCAGGGACAGGGGACACCGGGGAGCTGTTTTTT.

Regarding this clonotype: A much larger clone differs by one base, so this may be a read error. The chain recombines TRBV5-1 with TRBJ2-5, with unresolved D. Germline loops: CDR1 SGHRS, CDR2 YFSETQ. The CDR3 is made up of 17 amino acids. Trimming left V 2 bases short and J 11 bases short, with 28 bases between. CDR3 loop: CASSFVVAREAYNEQYF. CDR3 DNA: TGCGCCAGCAGCTTTGTAGTTGCGAGAGAGGCCTACAATGAGCAGTACTTC.

This clonotype was recorded a few times. The junction and the germline gene differ at one end; a read error may be behind it. The chain is built from TRBV30 and TRBJ1-6; D perhaps matches TRBD1 (5 bases). Germline CDR1 and CDR2: GTSNPN and SVGIG (reference sequence). This CDR3 spans 11 amino acids. CDR3 sequence: CAGRGNSPLHF. In DNA, the CDR3 is TGTGCCGGGAGGGGAAATTCACCCCTCCACTTT. Full variable domain (remainder filled in from reference TRBV30 and TRBJ1-6): SQTIHQWPATLVQPVGSPLSLECTVEGTSNPNLYWYRQAAGRGLQLLFYSVGIGQISSEVPQNLSASRPQDRQFILSSKKLLLSDSGFYLCAGRGNSPLHFGNGTRLTVT.

The chain employs TRBV9 and TRBJ2-7; D is possibly TRBD2 (7 bases). This CDR3 has 18 amino acids. V was cut by 3 bases and J by 7 bases, with 29 bases left in between. The germline gives CDR1 SGDLS, CDR2 YYNGEE. The CDR3 sequence is CASSGPPSRGGPWNEQYF. CDR3 DNA: TGTGCCAGCAGCGGGCCTCCGTCGAGGGGGGGCCCTTGGAATGAGCAGTACTTC. Drawing the rest from reference TRBV9 and TRBJ2-7, the complete variable domain is DSGVTQTPKHLITATGQRVTLRCSPRSGDLSVYWYQQSLDQGLQFLIQYYNGEERAKGNILERFSAQQFPDLHSELNLSSLELGDSALYFCASSGPPSRGGPWNEQYFGPGTRLTVT.

This chain connects TRBV20-1 to TRBJ2-4; 7 nucleotides match TRBD1. The J call could be wrong; TRBJ2-7 is a better fit for the DNA end. Germline V lookup: CDR1 DFQATT, CDR2 SNEGSKA (reference sequence). This CDR3 contains 15 residues. The DNA for the CDR3 is TGCAGTGCTAGAGATCCTCGACAGGGAACCTACGAGCAGTACTTC. Amino acid sequence: CSARDPRQGTYEQYF.

Concerning this clonotype: This may come from a read error, since a much larger clone is one base off. V gene TRBV20-1 combines with J gene TRBJ2-3, with D hard to call. V was clipped by 2 bases and J by 0 bases, with 15 bases between them. The V gene's germline CDR1 is DFQATT and CDR2 SNEGSKA (reference sequence). This CDR3 has 16 residues. The CDR3 DNA sequence: TGCAGTGCTAGACCTGCTGCTGGCGGTAGCACAGATACGCAGTATTTT. This gives the protein CSARPAAGGSTDTQYF.

This chain links TRBV4-3 with TRBJ2-3, with TRBD2 identical over 9 bases. Per germline, CDR1 LGHNA and CDR2 YSLEER. The length of the CDR3 is 17 residues. The trim removed 0 bases at V and 6 bases at J, leaving 10 bases unmatched. CDR3 loop: CASSQDPGGGAADTQYF. DNA for the CDR3: TGCGCCAGCAGCCAAGATCCTGGCGGGGGGGCCGCGGATACGCAGTATTTT.

J is TRBJ1-5 and V is TRBV20-1; D unclear. V was shortened by 0 bases and J by 2 bases, with 8 bases between the two germline ends. The CDR3 is 14 residues long. The V gene's germline CDR1 is DFQATT and CDR2 SNEGSKA (reference sequence). The CDR3 protein is CSARDPRRNQPQHF. CDR3 nucleotide sequence: TGCAGTGCTAGAGATCCGCGACGCAATCAGCCCCAGCATTTT.

This chain connects TRBV15 to TRBJ2-1; D is unclear. This CDR3 contains 15 residues. V was cut by 9 bases and J by 0 bases, with 15 bases left in between. CDR1 is LNHNV, CDR2 YYDKDF, per germline (reference sequence). The CDR3 nucleotides are TGTGCCACTACCTCCAGTAGAGGCTCCTACAATGAGCAGTTCTTC. This encodes CATTSSRGSYNEQFF.

This clonotype occurred many times. The chain couples TRBV5-5 to TRBJ2-5; possibly TRBD1 or TRBD2 for D (5 bases each). This CDR3 comprises 15 residues. V was pared by 4 bases and J by 2 bases, with 15 bases between. CDR1 is SGHKS, CDR2 YYEKEE, per germline (reference sequence). The CDR3 region has the DNA TGTGCCAGCAGCGTCCCGGGACGTACGCAAGAGACCCAGTACTTC. The encoded protein is CASSVPGRTQETQYF.

This sequence joins TRBV10-3 and TRBJ1-5; a weak D match, TRBD1 (5 bases). The V and J ends lost 2 bases and 3 bases respectively, with 11 bases between them. This CDR3 spans 15 amino acids. CDR1 is ENHRY, CDR2 SYGVKD, per germline. Here the CDR3 reads CAISEAGRDNQPQHF. CDR3 coding DNA: TGTGCCATCAGTGAGGCGGGCAGGGACAATCAGCCCCAGCATTTT.

The chain is built from TRBV29-1 and TRBJ1-1, with TRBD1 as a possible D gene (6 bases). CDR1 is SQVTM and CDR2 is ANQGSEA in the germline V gene. This CDR3 is 13 amino acids long. The V gene lost 4 bases and the J gene lost 7 bases, with 16 bases spanning the gap. The CDR3: CSVVIGGGGEAFF. In nucleotides, the CDR3 is TGCAGCGTTGTCATCGGGGGAGGGGGTGAAGCTTTCTTT.

This sequence joins TRBV5-1 and TRBJ2-5; the D gene is possibly TRBD2 (7 bases). With 4 bases removed from V and 11 bases from J, the gap between germline ends came to 21 bases. The germline V gene encodes CDR1 SGHRS and CDR2 YFSETQ. This CDR3 comprises 14 residues. The CDR3 reads CASSGGGGYNEQYF. CDR3 nucleotides: TGCGCCAGCAGCGGGGGGGGCGGATACAATGAGCAGTACTTC. The whole variable domain, filled in from reference TRBV5-1 and TRBJ2-5, reads KAGVTQTPRYLIKTRGQQVTLSCSPISGHRSVSWYQQTPGQGLQFLFEYFSETQRNKGNFPGRFSGRQFSNSRSEMNVSTLELGDSALYLCASSGGGGYNEQYFGPGTRLLVL.

The V call is TRBV20-1, the J call TRBJ2-1, with a possible D match to TRBD1 (6 bases). The CDR3 contains 16 residues. V lost 5 bases, J lost 1 base, and 18 bases lay in between. In germline, CDR1 is DFQATT, CDR2 SNEGSKA (reference sequence). CDR3 residues: CSAYGGGPGSYNEQFF. The DNA for the CDR3 is TGCAGTGCTTACGGTGGGGGCCCGGGGTCCTACAATGAGCAGTTCTTC.

In this sample, this clonotype turned up a few times. The rearrangement joins TRBV9 to TRBJ2-3; unclear D gene. CDR1 and CDR2 (germline): SGDLS, YYNGEE. V shed 4 bases and J shed 3 bases, with 21 bases lying between them. The CDR3 runs 17 residues. The CDR3 spells CASSPHQRTWITDTQYF. DNA of the CDR3: TGTGCCAGCAGCCCGCACCAGCGAACTTGGATAACAGATACGCAGTATTTT.

This clonotype has ten or more counts. This chain links TRBV4-3 with TRBJ2-5; D is uncertain. This CDR3 comprises 15 residues. Trimming took off 0 bases at V and 1 base at J, with 9 bases between the two ends. Germline CDR1 LGHNA, CDR2 YSLEER. CDR3 sequence reads: CASSQDLRSQETQYF. CDR3 bases: TGCGCCAGCAGCCAAGATTTACGGTCCCAAGAGACCCAGTACTTC.

The chain uses TRBV9 and TRBJ2-5, with D possibly being TRBD1 (6 bases). Germline CDR1 reads SGDLS; CDR2 reads YYNGEE. There are 14 residues in the CDR3. V lost 6 bases to trimming and J lost 11 bases, with 23 bases between them. CDR3 in amino acids: CASTTGSRSNEQYF. DNA for the CDR3: TGTGCCAGCACTACAGGGTCTAGATCTAATGAGCAGTACTTC.

The chain couples TRBV2 to TRBJ2-3; the D gene is possibly TRBD2 (7 bases). V was shortened by 5 bases and J by 2 bases, with 17 bases between the two germline ends. Germline lookup yields CDR1 SNHLY and CDR2 FYNNEI. This CDR3 is 16 amino acids long. DNA of the CDR3: TGTGCCAGCAGTTCAACCAAGGGGGGGGCCACAGATACGCAGTATTTT. It encodes CASSSTKGGATDTQYF.

The rearrangement uses TRBV10-3 and TRBJ2-7; D is ambiguous. This CDR3 has 15 residues. CDR1 and CDR2 (germline): ENHRY, SYGVKD. V was shortened by 4 bases and J by 1 base, with 14 bases between the two germline ends. DNA for the CDR3: TGTGCCATCAGTGTGTCTTCGACTCATTCCTACGAGCAGTACTTC. This gives the protein CAISVSSTHSYEQYF.

This clonotype has a count of ten or more. The chain has TRBV6-5 and TRBJ2-5; possible D gene TRBD1, 5 bases. V was shortened by 7 bases and J by 0 bases, with 9 bases between the two germline ends. Germline CDR1 and CDR2: MNHEY and SVGAGI. This CDR3 is 13 amino acids long. Here the CDR3 reads CASKGVDQETQYF. CDR3 sequence (DNA): TGTGCCAGCAAAGGGGTAGACCAAGAGACCCAGTACTTC.

This clonotype was seen a handful of times. V is TRBV21-1 and J is TRBJ2-1. Near its end, the DNA agrees better with TRBJ2-7, so the J call may be wrong. TRBV21-1 is an annotated pseudogene. The CDR3 spans 15 residues. CDR3 in DNA: TGTGCCAGCAGCTCCGAGGGGAGCTCCTACAATGAGCAGTACTTC. Translation gives CASSSEGSSYNEQYF.

The rearrangement joins TRBV20-1 to TRBJ2-1, with D tentatively TRBD1 (6 bases). CDR1 is DFQATT, CDR2 SNEGSKA, per germline (reference sequence). This CDR3 contains 14 residues. V was clipped by 6 bases and J by 4 bases, with 16 bases between them. This CDR3 reads CSALGQLTYNEQFF. Written as DNA, the CDR3 is TGCAGTGCCCTAGGACAGTTGACTTACAATGAGCAGTTCTTC.

This clonotype has at least ten counts. The gene calls are TRBV12-3 or TRBV12-4 and TRBJ2-5; 8 bases line up with TRBD1. This CDR3 is 13 amino acids long. Trimming at V came to 6 bases and at J to 7 bases, leaving 7 bases not matched to a gene. The CDR3 sequence: CASRQTGDGTQYF. The CDR3, as DNA: TGTGCCAGCAGGCAGACAGGGGATGGGACCCAGTACTTC.

This clonotype has a handful of counts. The chain is built from TRBV6-5 and TRBJ1-1; D is uncertain. CDR3 size: 15 residues. V lost 0 bases and J lost 1, with 9 bases in between. Germline assignment: CDR1 MNHEY and CDR2 SVGAGI. The CDR3 is CASSYSGRKNTEAFF. CDR3 coding DNA: TGTGCCAGCAGTTACTCGGGCAGGAAGAACACTGAAGCTTTCTTT.

This clonotype was found a few times. CDR3 residues: CSADLRGNTQYF. In DNA form, the CDR3 reads TGCAGTGCTGACTTGCGGGGGAATACGCAGTATTTT. The chain is built from TRBV20-1 and TRBJ2-3, with 7 bases matching TRBD2. The CDR3 is made up of 12 amino acids. CDR1 DFQATT and CDR2 SNEGSKA come from the germline V gene (reference sequence). Trimming removed 5 bases from V and 7 bases from J; junction bases left unmatched: 6.

The V gene is TRBV29-1, the J gene TRBJ1-2; tentatively, D is TRBD1 (5 bases). CDR3 length equals 12 residues. Between the trimmed V and J ends, which lost 6 bases and 6 bases, there was a span of 14 bases. Germline V gene sequence: CDR1 SQVTM, CDR2 ANQGSEA. DNA for the CDR3: TGCAGCGTGCCTTCCGGGACTGATGGCTACACCTTC. It yields the protein CSVPSGTDGYTF. The full variable domain, rest sourced from reference TRBV29-1 and TRBJ1-2, is SAVISQKPSRDICQRGTSLTIQCQVDSQVTMMFWYRQQPGQSLTLIATANQGSEATYESGFVIDKFPISRPNLTFSTLTVSNMSPEDSSIYLCSVPSGTDGYTFGSGTRLTVV.